The text below deals with one T cell receptor beta chain. The sample holds one count of this clone. Which antigen it targets is not known. One base away there is no much larger clone; base qualities are not given. The sample's time point, from its label and the paper: cells obtained before transplantation from donor or recipient. CD3+CD4+ and CD3+CD8+ populations were FACS-sorted from unstimulated pre-transplant donor and recipient cells taken from spleen or lymph nodes. This sample is drawn from a study of graft-versus-host responses after intestinal transplantation (dated by TCRdb to 2020 to 2022). Turning to the overall study: Multivisceral, liver-intestinal, or isolated intestinal transplants were received by the recipients. Rather than going through the commercial service, samples from a few later patients were sequenced in-house on an Illumina MiSeq and processed with MiXCR. Every recipient was given anti-thymocyte globulin induction, then maintenance tacrolimus and steroids for about three years. A peak of at least 4% donor T cells among recipient peripheral blood mononuclear cells was the definition used for donor T cell macrochimerism. After intestinal transplantation, graft-versus-host and host-versus-graft alloreactive T cell clones in the graft, circulation and bone marrow were tracked using bulk TCR-beta CDR3 sequencing. The cohort enrolled about two dozen intestinal transplant recipients, one of whom was a retransplant, and 3 patients without pretransplant specimens were excluded. Alloreactive clones were identified by sequencing pre-transplant mixed lymphocyte reaction products and comparing these products with unstimulated pre-transplant donor and recipient T cells. Results and caveats for the whole study, not just this receptor: Early after transplant, declines in HvG clones were associated with peak levels of circulating GvH clones. In patients with donor T cell macrochimerism, the allografts had high GvH to HvG T cell clonal ratios. The conclusions were limited by the relatively low number and heterogeneity of the intestinal transplant patients. GvH clones were detected in recipient bone marrow, and some appeared earlier in ileal mucosa or blood, consistent with an intestinal mucosal origin.

Libraries came from the immunoSEQ multiplex PCR assay. In most patients, genomic DNA was isolated using the Qiagen DNeasy Blood and Tissue Kit and sent frozen to Adaptive Biotechnologies for TCR sequencing. Adaptive Biotechnologies carried out high-throughput TCR-beta CDR3 sequencing of genomic DNA for most patients. From the authors' description of their analysis: Adaptive's ImmunoSEQ software supplied the TCR sequencing data for roughly 17 patients, while MiXCR and VDJtools were used to process a few other patients. To correct CD4 versus CD8 sorting errors, any sequence found in both subsets at a frequency ratio below 5:1 was removed. CDR3 nucleotide sequences shared by donor and recipient were removed because the origin of these sequences could not be assigned. To be classed as alloreactive, a clone needed at least 2-fold expansion over unstimulated cells and a minimum CFSE-low frequency of 0.002% (template counts) or 0.001% (read counts). Clones detected in sequenced pre-transplant spleen, lymph node, or MLR CFSE-low populations of the donor or recipient were defined as mappable. Cumulative frequency of alloreactive clones was calculated as a percentage of all sequences weighted by copy number. TCRdb re-hosts the immuneACCESS table, in-frame sequences only. Its copies lack some clones; in the studies checked, an unresolved V gene accounts for under half of them, and the cause for the rest is not known. That table gives V, J and clone size, and the DNA gave D and trimming. The sample records around 120,000 clones, roughly 93% of which are singletons. The ten largest account for roughly 0.12% of the sample.

This clonotype was sampled from a human donor who received an intestinal transplant. This material consisted of unstimulated CD4+ T cells sorted from spleen or lymph node cells, taken before intestinal transplant.

The nucleotide sequence is given as TGTGCCAGCATCGCGAACAGGAACACTGAAGCTTTCTTT. Its translation reads: CASIANRNTEAFF. The chain is assembled from TRBV7-9 and TRBJ1-1; the D gene lacks a confident call. V was cut back by 7 bases and J by 1 base, leaving a gap of 10 bases between them. The CDR3 sequence holds 13 residues, the cysteine and phenylalanine included. The kept DNA is CDR3 alone, 39 bases in frame from the first base. The germline V gene encodes CDR1 SEHNR and CDR2 FQNEAQ (reference sequence).